Presented here are 6 T cell receptor beta chains from one specimen sequenced in a study of cytomegalovirus exposure and HLA in healthy donors (dated by TCRdb to 2016 to 2017). The library was prepared using the immunoSEQ multiplex PCR assay. The multiplex PCR relied on a mix of 60 forward primers for TCR Vbeta segments and 13 reverse primers for TCR Jbeta segments. What TCRdb holds here is the immuneACCESS table cut down to in-frame rearrangements. Part of the clones is not present; checked against another copy, under half of the missing clones reflect an unresolved V gene, and the others are unexplained. The sample contains around 150,000 clones, about 71% of them found a single time. Over 2.5% of the sample is held by the ten biggest clonotypes. Input material: PBMCs. The receptors were sampled from a woman aged 25 to 45 in good health and CMV-seronegative.

This clone was observed a handful of times. This chain connects TRBV6-5 to TRBJ1-3; D gene uncertain. There are 15 residues in the CDR3. Trimming took 2 bases from V and 8 from J, leaving 16 bases between them. CDR1 is MNHEY and CDR2 is SVGAGI in the germline V gene. The CDR3 DNA follows: TGTGCCAGCAGTTACAGGGATTCGGACGGGGACACCATATATTTT. Translating it yields CASSYRDSDGDTIYF.

For the CDR3, the DNA is TGCGCCAGCAGCCAAGAGGGACAGTCCTTCGGACAGCCCCAGCATTTT. This gives the protein CASSQEGQSFGQPQHF. The genes are TRBV4-1 and TRBJ1-5; 7 positions match TRBD1. Germline-derived CDR1 and CDR2 are MGHRA and YSYEKL. The V gene end was trimmed by 0 bases and the J gene end by 7 bases; junction bases not matched to a gene: 9. There are 16 residues in the CDR3.

CDR3 amino acids: CASSGSVNEAFF. The CDR3 DNA reads TGCGCCAGCAGTGGGAGCGTCAATGAGGCTTTCTTT. The chain uses TRBV10-2 and TRBJ1-1; D remains unclear. Germline CDR1 reads WSHSY; CDR2 reads SAAADI. The CDR3 is 12 amino acids. V gave up 4 bases and J gave up 11 bases, with 14 bases separating them.

The chain links TRBV5-6 to TRBJ1-5, with 7 positions matching TRBD1. Germline CDR1 and CDR2: SGHDT and YYEEEE. The CDR3 has 14 residues. The J segment lost 3 bases and the V segment lost 4 bases, leaving 4 bases of the junction unmatched. CDR3 in DNA: TGTGCCAGCAGCACGACAGGGATCAATCAGCCCCAGCATTTT. It codes for CASSTTGINQPQHF.

This clone was counted between two and nine times. CDR3 region: CATTRLAGGQGTDTQYF. The CDR3 DNA reads TGCGCCACAACCAGGCTAGCGGGAGGCCAGGGCACAGATACGCAGTATTTT. The rearrangement links TRBV10-2 to TRBJ2-3; 11 nucleotides line up with TRBD2. V gave up 10 bases and J gave up 1 base; unmatched junction bases: 13. Germline V lookup: CDR1 WSHSY, CDR2 SAAADI. The CDR3 is 17 residues long.

The CDR3, as DNA: TGTGCCAGCAGCTATGGACAGCTCTATGGCTACACCTTC. It encodes CASSYGQLYGYTF. The V gene is TRBV28, the J gene TRBJ1-2; possible D gene TRBD1, 6 bases. This CDR3 has 13 residues. The germline V and J ends were trimmed by 6 bases and 4 bases, with 12 bases remaining between them. Per the germline V gene, CDR1 is MDHEN and CDR2 is SYDVKM.